The source of this T cell receptor (beta chain) is a study of blood T cell repertoires in COVID-19. Overall study context: The United States, Italy and Spain provided the acute and convalescent COVID-19 samples.

As handled by the study authors: Estimated nucleated cell counts came from reference gene primer amplification. Clones were sequenced by immunoSEQ multiplex PCR, and TCRdb holds only the in-frame ones, with some missing. V and J calls and clone size are as listed in that table; D and trimming were resolved from the DNA. Seen here are fewer than 60,000 clones, over 85% observed once, and the top ten hold around 1%. The CDR3 length is 15 residues. Trimming took 3 bases from V and 2 from J; bases not matched to a gene: 3. Germline CDR1 SGHNT, CDR2 YENEEA. Followed over time, Seattle patients had been enrolled while infection was active.

V and J are TRBV11-3 and TRBJ2-1, with 8 bases lining up with TRBD2. The TCR was taken from a man aged 55 to 70 with COVID-19, enrolled during active disease. Sequencing was done on a sample of peripheral blood. The chain's CDR3 is CASSLSGGTYNEQFF. CDR3 DNA: TGTGCCAGCAGCTTGTCGGGAGGGACCTACAATGAGCAGTTCTTC. Looking up the rest from reference TRBV11-3 and TRBJ2-1 gives the full variable domain: EAGVVQSPRYKIIEKKQPVAFWCNPISGHNTLYWYLQNLGQGPELLIRYENEEAVDDSQLPKDRFSAERLKGVDSTLKIQPAELGDSAVYLCASSLSGGTYNEQFFGPGTRLTVL.